These 29 T cell receptor beta chains were sequenced from one sample in a study of cytomegalovirus exposure and HLA in healthy donors. The method was immunoSEQ multiplex PCR; TCRdb's version includes in-frame clones alone and lacks a portion of them. The sample records about 270,000 clones, roughly 85% being singletons. The sample was PBMCs. Every receptor here comes from a woman in her late teens or twenties in good health and CMV-seronegative.

The chain has TRBV7-7 and TRBJ2-5; D gene ambiguous. In germline, CDR1 is SSHAT, CDR2 FNYEAQ (reference sequence). The CDR3 contains 13 residues. Between the trimmed V and J ends, which lost 5 bases and 5 bases, there was a span of 12 bases. The CDR3 sequence: CASSPFLRETQYF. The CDR3 DNA reads TGTGCCAGCAGCCCTTTCCTGAGGGAGACCCAGTACTTC.

V and J are TRBV7-2 and TRBJ1-2, with TRBD1 identical over 12 bases. Per germline, CDR1 SGHTA and CDR2 FQGNSA. V lost 0 bases to trimming and J lost 8 bases; unmatched junction nucleotides: 4. The CDR3 runs 15 residues. CDR3 protein: CASSLAGTGGGGYTF. The CDR3, as DNA: TGTGCCAGCAGCTTAGCCGGGACAGGGGGCGGAGGCTACACCTTC.

The chain couples TRBV18 to TRBJ1-2; D unresolved. The germline V gene has CDR1 KGHSH and CDR2 LQKENI. The CDR3 is 18 residues long. Trimming removed 1 base at V and 2 bases at J, with 20 bases between. Here the CDR3 reads CASSPRNGRNAQNYGYTF. The CDR3 DNA follows: TGTGCCAGCTCACCACGGAACGGGAGGAACGCGCAAAACTATGGCTACACCTTC.

V usage is TRBV2 and J usage is TRBJ1-2; 10 bases are a match to TRBD1. The CDR3 is 13 residues long. The germline CDR1 and CDR2 sequences are SNHLY and FYNNEI. With V trimmed by 4 bases and J by 6 bases, 2 bases remained unmatched. DNA for the CDR3: TGTGCCAGCAGTGGGACAGGGGGTAATGGCTACACCTTC. Its protein product is CASSGTGGNGYTF.

The chain couples TRBV6-1 to TRBJ2-7, with D perhaps matching TRBD1 (6 bases). With 0 bases removed from V and 1 base from J, the gap between germline ends came to 13 bases. Germline V gives CDR1 MNHNS, CDR2 SASEGT. The CDR3 totals 16 residues. This chain's CDR3 is CASSEARTALSYEQYF. The CDR3 nucleotides read TGTGCCAGCAGTGAAGCGCGGACAGCCCTATCCTACGAGCAGTACTTC.

The V gene is TRBV6-6, the J gene TRBJ1-2; 10 bases match TRBD1. The ends lost 5 bases at V and 4 bases at J; junction bases unmatched: 4. Germline V CDR1 and CDR2: MNHNY, SVGAGI (reference sequence). The CDR3 spans 14 residues. The CDR3 region is CASSKRQGAYGYTF. Written as DNA, the CDR3 is TGTGCCAGCAGTAAACGACAGGGGGCCTATGGCTACACCTTC.

The chain carries TRBV4-1 and TRBJ2-5, with TRBD2 matching over 8 bases. Trimming took 1 base from V and 1 from J; bases not matched to a gene: 17. The length of the CDR3 is 20 residues. Germline-derived CDR1 and CDR2 are MGHRA and YSYEKL. Here the CDR3 DNA reads TGCGCCAGCAGCCAAGGACATGCATTCGGCGGGGGGTCTATCCAAGAGACCCAGTACTTC. Translating it yields CASSQGHAFGGGSIQETQYF.

The chain employs TRBV5-4 and TRBJ1-1; possibly TRBD1 for D (6 bases). CDR3 length: 12 amino acids. V was trimmed by 4 bases and J by 6 bases, leaving 10 bases between them. Germline values: CDR1 SGHNT, CDR2 YYREEE (reference sequence). In DNA, the CDR3 is TGTGCCAGCAGCCGCGGACAGTCTGAAGCTTTCTTT. This codes for CASSRGQSEAFF. The full variable domain, in which reference TRBV5-4 and TRBJ1-1 provide the parts outside the CDR3, is ETGVTQSPTHLIKTRGQQVTLRCSSQSGHNTVSWYQQALGQGPQFIFQYYREEENGRGNFPPRFSGLQFPNYSSELNVNALELDDSALYLCASSRGQSEAFFGQGTRLTVV.

V gene TRBV29-1 combines with J gene TRBJ2-2; the match to TRBD1 covers 8 bases. The CDR3 loop spans 16 amino acids. Germline CDR1 is SQVTM and CDR2 is ANQGSEA. V shed 6 bases, J shed 1 base, and the junction held 10 bases outside the gene matches. The CDR3 nucleotides read TGCAGCGTAGATGATTCGGGGACAGGGAACACCGGGGAGCTGTTTTTT. It yields the protein CSVDDSGTGNTGELFF.

The gene calls are TRBV11-2 and TRBJ1-2; tentatively, D is TRBD1 (5 bases). The CDR3 spans 14 residues. Germline V gives CDR1 SGHAT, CDR2 FQNNGV. Trimming shortened V by 0 bases and J by 5 bases, and 10 bases separated the two germline ends. The CDR3 loop reads CASSLEYRSYGYTF. CDR3 in DNA: TGTGCCAGCAGCTTAGAGTACAGGTCTTATGGCTACACCTTC. Full variable domain (missing parts from reference TRBV11-2 and TRBJ1-2): EAGVAQSPRYKIIEKRQSVAFWCNPISGHATLYWYQQILGQGPKLLIQFQNNGVVDDSQLPKDRFSAERLKGVDSTLKIQPAKLEDSAVYLCASSLEYRSYGYTFGSGTRLTVV.

The rearrangement joins TRBV28 to TRBJ1-4, with 10 nucleotides matching TRBD1. The trim removed 6 bases at V and 7 bases at J, leaving 5 bases unmatched. This CDR3 spans 14 amino acids. The germline V gene encodes CDR1 MDHEN and CDR2 SYDVKM. The CDR3 DNA reads as TGTGCCAGCAGGAGACAGGGGGCCGGTGAAAAACTGTTTTTT. Translating it yields CASRRQGAGEKLFF. Using reference TRBV28 and TRBJ1-4 for the parts outside the CDR3, the full variable domain is DVKVTQSSRYLVKRTGEKVFLECVQDMDHENMFWYRQDPGLGLRLIYFSYDVKMKEKGDIPEGYSVSREKKERFSLILESASTNQTSMYLCASRRQGAGEKLFFGSGTQLSVL.

The V and J genes are TRBV4-3 and TRBJ2-6; 9 bases map to TRBD1. This CDR3 region has 16 residues. Germline V gene sequence: CDR1 LGHNA, CDR2 YSLEER. J was trimmed by 4 bases and V by 1 base; bases with no gene match: 2. The CDR3 is CASSQGTGDGANVLTF. The CDR3 DNA sequence: TGCGCCAGCAGCCAAGGGACAGGGGACGGGGCCAACGTCCTGACTTTC.

CDR3 in amino acids: CASSFFGTGTDTQYF. For the CDR3, the DNA is TGTGCCAGCAGCTTCTTCGGGACAGGCACAGATACGCAGTATTTT. The chain recombines TRBV9 with TRBJ2-3, with TRBD1 identical over 7 bases. CDR3 length: 15 amino acids. Germline CDR1 is SGDLS and CDR2 is YYNGEE. After removal of 4 bases from V and 1 base from J, the junction contained 6 bases not matched to a gene. The full variable domain, with the rest looked up from reference TRBV9 and TRBJ2-3, is DSGVTQTPKHLITATGQRVTLRCSPRSGDLSVYWYQQSLDQGLQFLIQYYNGEERAKGNILERFSAQQFPDLHSELNLSSLELGDSALYFCASSFFGTGTDTQYFGPGTRLTVL.

V gene TRBV4-2 combines with J gene TRBJ2-1, with 7 bases lining up with TRBD2. This CDR3 spans 17 amino acids. Germline CDR1 is LGHNA and CDR2 is YNFKEQ. Trimming cost V 2 bases and J 2 bases; bases outside gene matches: 9. The CDR3 protein is CASSQLILADTYNEQFF. The CDR3 nucleotides read TGTGCCAGCAGCCAACTAATCCTAGCGGATACCTACAATGAGCAGTTCTTC.

This sequence joins TRBV5-1 and TRBJ1-1; D possibly corresponds to TRBD1 (6 bases). CDR1 is SGHRS, CDR2 YFSETQ, per germline. V was clipped by 7 bases and J by 1 base, with 11 bases between them. CDR3 length: 13 amino acids. DNA for the CDR3: TGCGCCAGCGTGAAACAGGGGAACACTGAAGCTTTCTTT. Amino acids: CASVKQGNTEAFF.

The V and J genes are TRBV18 and TRBJ1-1; no reliable D call. V was clipped by 6 bases and J by 0 bases, with 14 bases between them. This CDR3 spans 15 amino acids. Germline V lookup: CDR1 KGHSH, CDR2 LQKENI. CDR3 sequence: CASSPLLGMNTEAFF. CDR3 coding DNA: TGTGCCAGCTCGCCTCTCCTGGGCATGAACACTGAAGCTTTCTTT.

The J gene is TRBJ2-4, the V gene TRBV15, with 8 bases that match TRBD2. There are 17 residues in the CDR3. Germline CDR1 is LNHNV and CDR2 is YYDKDF (reference sequence). With V trimmed by 1 base and J by 0 bases, 5 bases remained unmatched. CDR3 residues: CATSRVTSGIAKNIQYF. The CDR3 DNA sequence: TGTGCCACCAGCAGAGTTACTAGCGGTATAGCCAAAAACATTCAGTACTTC.

The chain couples TRBV2 to TRBJ2-3; 8 bases are a match to TRBD1. The ends lost 3 bases at V and 5 bases at J; junction bases unmatched: 16. The CDR3 contains 18 residues. Germline loops: CDR1 SNHLY, CDR2 FYNNEI. CDR3 protein: CASSDIFTRTGKLDTQYF. The CDR3 DNA reads as TGTGCCAGCAGTGATATATTCACGAGGACAGGGAAATTAGATACGCAGTATTTT.

The V call is TRBV11-3, the J call TRBJ1-3; TRBD1 might be the D (5 bases). Deletions cut 1 base from V and 5 bases from J, with 15 bases between. Germline V CDR1 and CDR2: SGHNT, YENEEA. The CDR3 runs to 16 residues. CDR3 in amino acids: CASSLGEEGLRNTIYF. The CDR3 nucleotides read TGTGCCAGCAGCTTAGGAGAGGAGGGGTTGCGAAACACCATATATTTT.

V is TRBV5-4 and J is TRBJ1-2; tentative D call: TRBD1 (5 bases). Germline CDR1 reads SGHNT; CDR2 reads YYREEE (reference sequence). The CDR3 runs 13 residues. Trimming left V 4 bases short and J 10 bases short, with 17 bases between. CDR3 loop: CASSRAGGLIYTF. In nucleotides, the CDR3 is TGTGCCAGCAGCCGAGCGGGGGGACTGATCTACACCTTC.

V is TRBV29-1 and J is TRBJ2-3; 11 nucleotides align to TRBD2. Germline trimming cut 7 bases from V and 5 bases from J; bases unmatched to any gene: 2. CDR3 length: 12 amino acids. Germline CDR1 reads SQVTM; CDR2 reads ANQGSEA. As DNA, the CDR3 is TGCAGCGGAGGACTAGCGGGAGATACGCAGTATTTT. Protein product: CSGGLAGDTQYF.

The CDR3 DNA reads TGTGCCAGCAGTTGGGGGACAGGGAACTATGGCTACACCTTC. Its protein product is CASSWGTGNYGYTF. The chain is built from TRBV6-6 and TRBJ1-2, with TRBD1 identical over 9 bases. CDR1 MNHNY and CDR2 SVGAGI come from the germline V gene (reference sequence). V lost 4 bases, J lost 2 bases, and 2 bases stayed unmatched. This CDR3 comprises 14 residues.

V usage is TRBV6-5 and J usage is TRBJ2-1; 11 nucleotides line up with TRBD2. The CDR3 contains 14 residues. CDR1 and CDR2 (germline): MNHEY, SVGAGI. The V segment lost 8 bases and the J segment 8 bases; nucleotides outside the gene matches: 8. In nucleotides, the CDR3 is TGTGCCAGCTGGAGTAGCGGGGGGGCCCATGAGCAGTTCTTC. Translating gives CASWSSGGAHEQFF.

In its sample, this clone was seen a few times. J is TRBJ1-2 and V is TRBV5-1; tentative D call: TRBD1 (6 bases). This CDR3 contains 12 residues. The V end was cut by 7 bases, the J end by 5 bases, with 12 bases between. Germline CDR1 and CDR2: SGHRS and YFSETQ. CDR3: CASSDRTYGYTF. The CDR3 DNA reads TGCGCCAGCTCCGACAGGACGTATGGCTACACCTTC.

The V and J genes are TRBV6-6 and TRBJ2-3; D might be TRBD2 (6 bases). CDR3 length: 15 amino acids. CDR1 and CDR2 from the germline V gene are MNHNY and SVGAGI (reference sequence). With 6 bases removed from V and 0 bases from J, the gap between germline ends came to 13 bases. The CDR3 is CASSTGLPSTDTQYF. As DNA, the CDR3 is TGTGCCAGCAGCACTGGACTACCTAGCACAGATACGCAGTATTTT.

As regards this clone: At one boundary the junction diverges from the germline segment, which might be a read error. The chain carries TRBV30 and TRBJ1-1, with 10 bases aligning to TRBD1. In germline, CDR1 is GTSNPN, CDR2 SVGIG (reference sequence). The CDR3 runs to 16 residues. The chain's CDR3 is CAWGLRPGQGNAEAFF. CDR3 in DNA: TGTGCCTGGGGGCTTAGACCGGGACAGGGGAACGCTGAAGCTTTCTTT.

There are a few counts of this clone. The chain joins TRBV6-5 to TRBJ1-1; D gene ambiguous. CDR3 length: 11 amino acids. Trimming removed 9 bases from V and 4 bases from J, with 9 bases in between. Per germline, CDR1 MNHEY and CDR2 SVGAGI. CDR3 loop: CASEEGTEAFF. The CDR3 DNA is TGTGCCAGTGAGGAAGGCACTGAAGCTTTCTTT.

The genes are TRBV18 and TRBJ2-7, with D perhaps matching TRBD1 (5 bases). V lost 3 bases, J lost 6 bases, and 21 bases lay in between. The germline gives CDR1 KGHSH, CDR2 LQKENI. CDR3 length: 16 residues. CDR3 loop: CASSPSILQDGSEQYF. CDR3 DNA sequence: TGTGCCAGCTCACCTTCTATTCTACAGGACGGTTCCGAGCAGTACTTC.

This chain connects TRBV5-1 to TRBJ2-3, with TRBD2 identical over 10 bases. Germline CDR1 and CDR2: SGHRS and YFSETQ. The CDR3 loop spans 17 amino acids. The V segment lost 5 bases and the J segment 4 bases; nucleotides outside the gene matches: 13. DNA of the CDR3: TGCGCCAGCAGGTTTACGGTTGGGACTAGCGTCCCAGATACGCAGTATTTT. As protein: CASRFTVGTSVPDTQYF.